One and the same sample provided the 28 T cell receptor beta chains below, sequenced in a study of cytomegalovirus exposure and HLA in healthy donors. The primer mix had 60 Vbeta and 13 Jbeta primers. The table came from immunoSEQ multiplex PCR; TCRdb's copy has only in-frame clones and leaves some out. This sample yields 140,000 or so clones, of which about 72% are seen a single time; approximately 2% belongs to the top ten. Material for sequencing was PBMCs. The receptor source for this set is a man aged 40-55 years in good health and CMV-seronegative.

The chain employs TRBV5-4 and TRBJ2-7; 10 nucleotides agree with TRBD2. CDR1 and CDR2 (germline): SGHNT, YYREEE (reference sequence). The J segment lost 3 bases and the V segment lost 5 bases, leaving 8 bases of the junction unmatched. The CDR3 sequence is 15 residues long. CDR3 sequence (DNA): TGTGCCAGCAGTTGGGGAGCTAGCGGGAGCTACGAGCAGTACTTC. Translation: CASSWGASGSYEQYF.

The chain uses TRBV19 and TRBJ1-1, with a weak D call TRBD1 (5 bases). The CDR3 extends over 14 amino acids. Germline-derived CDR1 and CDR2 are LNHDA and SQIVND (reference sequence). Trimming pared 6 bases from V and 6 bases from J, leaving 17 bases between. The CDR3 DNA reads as TGTGCCAGTAGCGTCTCTACAGGTCTGTCTGAAGCTTTCTTT. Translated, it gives CASSVSTGLSEAFF.

In DNA form, the CDR3 reads TGTGCCAGCAGCTTAGCGCAGGGGGCGAATCAGCCCCAGCATTTT. Protein: CASSLAQGANQPQHF. The chain employs TRBV7-3 and TRBJ1-5; 8 nucleotides agree with TRBD1. This CDR3 is 15 amino acids long. Germline trimming cut 2 bases from V and 4 bases from J; bases unmatched to any gene: 4. From germline, CDR1 is SGHTA and CDR2 FQGTGA.

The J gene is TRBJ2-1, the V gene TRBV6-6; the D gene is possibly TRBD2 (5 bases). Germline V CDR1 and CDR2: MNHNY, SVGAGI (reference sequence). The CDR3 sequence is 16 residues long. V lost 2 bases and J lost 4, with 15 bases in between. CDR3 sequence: CASSYEGLEYYNEQFF. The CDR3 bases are TGTGCCAGCAGTTACGAGGGTCTCGAGTATTACAATGAGCAGTTCTTC.

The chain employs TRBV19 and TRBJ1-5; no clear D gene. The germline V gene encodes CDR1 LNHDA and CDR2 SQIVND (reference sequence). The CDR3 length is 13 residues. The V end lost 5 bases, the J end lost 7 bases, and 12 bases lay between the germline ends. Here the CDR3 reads CASSWSTNQPQHF. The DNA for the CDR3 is TGTGCCAGTAGTTGGAGCACAAACCAGCCCCAGCATTTT.

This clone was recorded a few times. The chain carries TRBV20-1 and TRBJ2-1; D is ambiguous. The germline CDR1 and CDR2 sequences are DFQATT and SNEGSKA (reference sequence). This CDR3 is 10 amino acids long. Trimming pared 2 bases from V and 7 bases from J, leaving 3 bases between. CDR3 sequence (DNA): TGCAGTGCTAGAACTAATGAGCAGTTCTTC. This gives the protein CSARTNEQFF.

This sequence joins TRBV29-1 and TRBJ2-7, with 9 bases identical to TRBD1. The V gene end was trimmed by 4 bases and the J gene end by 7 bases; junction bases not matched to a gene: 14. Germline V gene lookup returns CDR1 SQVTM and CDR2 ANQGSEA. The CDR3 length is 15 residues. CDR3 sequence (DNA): TGCAGCGTTGGGGTGAGCAACAGGGGGCTCGAGGAGCAGTACTTC. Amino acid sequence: CSVGVSNRGLEEQYF.

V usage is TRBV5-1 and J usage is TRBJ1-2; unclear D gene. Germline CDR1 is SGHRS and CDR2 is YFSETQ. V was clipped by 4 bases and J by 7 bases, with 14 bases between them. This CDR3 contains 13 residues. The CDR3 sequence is CASSTEAAGGYTF. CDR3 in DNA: TGCGCCAGCAGCACGGAAGCGGCAGGTGGCTACACCTTC.

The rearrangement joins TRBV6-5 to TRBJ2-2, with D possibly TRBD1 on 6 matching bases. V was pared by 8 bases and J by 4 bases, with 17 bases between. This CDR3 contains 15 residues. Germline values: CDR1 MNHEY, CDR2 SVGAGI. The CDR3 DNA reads TGTGCCAGCGCTAAAACAGGGTTGGGCACCGGGGAGCTGTTTTTT. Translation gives CASAKTGLGTGELFF.

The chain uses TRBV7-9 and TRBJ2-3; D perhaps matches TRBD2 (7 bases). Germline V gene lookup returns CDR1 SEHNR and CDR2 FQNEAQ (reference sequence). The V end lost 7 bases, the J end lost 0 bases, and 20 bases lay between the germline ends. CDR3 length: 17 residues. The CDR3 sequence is CASIAGGRILSTDTQYF. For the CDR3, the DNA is TGTGCCAGCATAGCCGGGGGGCGGATCCTTAGCACAGATACGCAGTATTTT. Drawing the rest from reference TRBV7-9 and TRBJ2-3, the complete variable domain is DTGVSQNPRHKITKRGQNVTFRCDPISEHNRLYWYRQTLGQGPEFLTYFQNEAQLEKSRLLSDRFSAERPKGSFSTLEIQRTEQGDSAMYLCASIAGGRILSTDTQYFGPGTRLTVL.

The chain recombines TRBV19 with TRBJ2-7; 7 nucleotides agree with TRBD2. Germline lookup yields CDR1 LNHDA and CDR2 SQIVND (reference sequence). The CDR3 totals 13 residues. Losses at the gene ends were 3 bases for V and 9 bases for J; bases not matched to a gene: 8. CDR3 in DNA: TGTGCCAGTAGTATTGGTGGCGGGAGCGCGCAGTACTTC. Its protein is CASSIGGGSAQYF.

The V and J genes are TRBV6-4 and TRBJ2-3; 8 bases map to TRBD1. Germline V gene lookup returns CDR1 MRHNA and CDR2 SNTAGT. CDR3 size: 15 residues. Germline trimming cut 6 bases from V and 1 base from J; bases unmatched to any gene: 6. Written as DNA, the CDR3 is TGTGCCAGCAGGGAGATGACAGGGGGCACAGATACGCAGTATTTT. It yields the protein CASREMTGGTDTQYF.

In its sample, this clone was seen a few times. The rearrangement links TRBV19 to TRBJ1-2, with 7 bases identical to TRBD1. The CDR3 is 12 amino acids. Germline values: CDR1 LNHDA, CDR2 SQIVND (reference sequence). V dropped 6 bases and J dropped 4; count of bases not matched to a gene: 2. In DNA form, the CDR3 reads TGTGCCAGTAGAGACAGGGCCTATGGCTACACCTTC. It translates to CASRDRAYGYTF.

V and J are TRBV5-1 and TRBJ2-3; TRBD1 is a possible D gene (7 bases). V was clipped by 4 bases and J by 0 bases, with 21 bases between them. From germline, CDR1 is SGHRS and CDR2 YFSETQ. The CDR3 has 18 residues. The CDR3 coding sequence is TGCGCCAGCAGCCCCAGGGGGGTTCTCCCCTCTAGCACAGATACGCAGTATTTT. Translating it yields CASSPRGVLPSSTDTQYF.

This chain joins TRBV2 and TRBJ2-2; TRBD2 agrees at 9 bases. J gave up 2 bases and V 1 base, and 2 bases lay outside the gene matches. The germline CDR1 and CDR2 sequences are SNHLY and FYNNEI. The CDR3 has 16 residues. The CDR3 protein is CASSEGLADNTGELFF. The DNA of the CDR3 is TGTGCCAGCAGTGAAGGACTAGCGGACAACACCGGGGAGCTGTTTTTT.

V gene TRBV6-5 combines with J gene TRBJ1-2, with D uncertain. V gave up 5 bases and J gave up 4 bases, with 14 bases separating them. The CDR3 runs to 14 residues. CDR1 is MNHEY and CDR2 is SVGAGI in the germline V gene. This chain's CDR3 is CASSEEDTSYGYTF. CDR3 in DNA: TGTGCCAGCAGTGAAGAAGACACCTCCTATGGCTACACCTTC.

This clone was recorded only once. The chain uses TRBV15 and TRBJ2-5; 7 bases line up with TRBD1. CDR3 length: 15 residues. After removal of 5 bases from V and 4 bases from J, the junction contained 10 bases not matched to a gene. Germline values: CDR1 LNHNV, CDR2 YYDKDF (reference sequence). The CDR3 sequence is CATSPTGESGETQYF. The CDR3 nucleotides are TGTGCCACCAGCCCAACAGGGGAGAGTGGAGAGACCCAGTACTTC.

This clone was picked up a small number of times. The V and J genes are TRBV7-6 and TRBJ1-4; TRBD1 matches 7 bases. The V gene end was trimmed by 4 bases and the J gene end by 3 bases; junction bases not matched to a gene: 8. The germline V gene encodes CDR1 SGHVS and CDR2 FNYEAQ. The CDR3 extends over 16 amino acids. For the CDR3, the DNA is TGTGCCAGCAGCTCTAGAAGGACAGGATCTAATGAAAAACTGTTTTTT. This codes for CASSSRRTGSNEKLFF.

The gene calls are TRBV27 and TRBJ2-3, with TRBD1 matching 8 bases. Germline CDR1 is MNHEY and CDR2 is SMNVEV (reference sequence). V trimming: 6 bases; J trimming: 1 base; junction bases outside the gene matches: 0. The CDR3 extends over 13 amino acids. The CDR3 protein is CASRTGGTDTQYF. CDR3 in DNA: TGTGCCAGCAGGACAGGGGGCACAGATACGCAGTATTTT.

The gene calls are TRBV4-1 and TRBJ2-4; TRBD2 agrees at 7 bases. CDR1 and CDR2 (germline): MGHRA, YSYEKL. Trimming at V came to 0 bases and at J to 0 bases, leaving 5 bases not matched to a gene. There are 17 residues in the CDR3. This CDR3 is CASSQDSGQGAKNIQYF. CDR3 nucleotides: TGCGCCAGCAGCCAAGATAGCGGGCAGGGAGCCAAAAACATTCAGTACTTC.

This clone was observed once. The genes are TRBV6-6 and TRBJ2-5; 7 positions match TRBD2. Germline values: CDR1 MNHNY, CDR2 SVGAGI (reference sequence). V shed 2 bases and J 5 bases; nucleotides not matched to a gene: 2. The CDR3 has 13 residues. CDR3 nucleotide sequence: TGTGCCAGCAGTTACGCGGGAGCTGAGACCCAGTACTTC. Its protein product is CASSYAGAETQYF.

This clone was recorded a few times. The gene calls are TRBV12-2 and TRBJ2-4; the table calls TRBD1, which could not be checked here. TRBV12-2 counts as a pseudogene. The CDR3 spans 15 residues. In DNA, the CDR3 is TGTGCAAGTCGACTGCGACAGCCAGCCAAAAACATTCAGTACTTC. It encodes CASRLRQPAKNIQYF.

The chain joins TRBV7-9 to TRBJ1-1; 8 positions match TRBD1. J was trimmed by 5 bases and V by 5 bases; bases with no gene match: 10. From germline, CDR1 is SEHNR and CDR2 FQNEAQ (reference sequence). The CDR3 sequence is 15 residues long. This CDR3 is CASSAGQGVGTEAFF. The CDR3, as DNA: TGTGCCAGCAGCGCCGGACAGGGAGTTGGAACTGAAGCTTTCTTT.

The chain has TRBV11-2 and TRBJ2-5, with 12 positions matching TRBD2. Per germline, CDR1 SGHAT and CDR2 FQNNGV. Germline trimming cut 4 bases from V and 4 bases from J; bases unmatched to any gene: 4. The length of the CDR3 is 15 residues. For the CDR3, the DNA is TGTGCCAGCAGCTCTAGCGGGAGGGCCCGAGAGACCCAGTACTTC. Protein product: CASSSSGRARETQYF. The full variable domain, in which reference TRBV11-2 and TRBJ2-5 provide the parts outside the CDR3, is EAGVAQSPRYKIIEKRQSVAFWCNPISGHATLYWYQQILGQGPKLLIQFQNNGVVDDSQLPKDRFSAERLKGVDSTLKIQPAKLEDSAVYLCASSSSGRARETQYFGPGTRLLVL.

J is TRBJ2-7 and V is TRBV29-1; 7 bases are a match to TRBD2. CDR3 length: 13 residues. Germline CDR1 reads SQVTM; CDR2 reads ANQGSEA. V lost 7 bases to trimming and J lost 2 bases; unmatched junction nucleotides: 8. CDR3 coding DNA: TGCAGCGCTTCGACTAGCAGGGCCTACGAGCAGTACTTC. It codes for CSASTSRAYEQYF.

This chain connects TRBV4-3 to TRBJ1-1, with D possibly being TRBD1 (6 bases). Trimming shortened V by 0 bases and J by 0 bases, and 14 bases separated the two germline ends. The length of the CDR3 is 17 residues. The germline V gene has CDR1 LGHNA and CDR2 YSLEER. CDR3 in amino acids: CASSQDPQGPLNTEAFF. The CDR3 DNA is TGCGCCAGCAGCCAAGATCCCCAGGGGCCTCTGAACACTGAAGCTTTCTTT.

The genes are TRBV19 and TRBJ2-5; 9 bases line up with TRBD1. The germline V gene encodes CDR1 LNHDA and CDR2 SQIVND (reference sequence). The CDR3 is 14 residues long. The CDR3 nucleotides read TGTGGCAGGCCCCGGACAGGGGTCGTGGAGACCCAGTACTTC. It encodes CGRPRTGVVETQYF.

The CDR3 spells CASSEGQGAAMRYLVWQYF. The CDR3 nucleotides are TGCGCCAGCAGTGAGGGACAGGGTGCGGCTATGAGATATCTGGTTTGGCAGTACTTC. This chain uses TRBV10-2 with TRBJ2-7, with 8 nucleotides matching TRBD1. V gave up 2 bases and J gave up 9 bases; unmatched junction bases: 24. CDR3 length: 19 amino acids. The germline V gene has CDR1 WSHSY and CDR2 SAAADI.